Listed below are T cell receptor beta chains from one sample, sequenced in a study of blood T cell repertoires in COVID-19. Sequencing used immunoSEQ multiplex PCR; TCRdb keeps in-frame clones, though not all of them. The table records about 310,000 clones, 89% of them present only once. Sequenced sample: PBMCs or T cells enriched from blood (not recorded which). The receptor source for this set is a woman aged 40 to 49 who had recovered from COVID-19. Both conserved end residues are part of each CDR3. The order of the fields is J gene, V gene, clone size, D gene, CDR3 protein, CDR3 DNA. The D gene is left open where the match is weak. The size entry is marked missing in some rows and otherwise reads once, few, many or a size class.

j_call: TRBJ1-2
v_call: TRBV2
clone_size: .
d_call: .
cdr3_aa: CASSERGLANYGYTF
cdr3_nt: TGTGCCAGCAGCGAACGGGGGTTAGCTAACTATGGCTACACCTTC

j_call: TRBJ1-2
v_call: TRBV7-9
clone_size: .
d_call: TRBD1
cdr3_aa: CASSPSGGEGGYTF
cdr3_nt: TGTGCCAGCAGTCCCTCAGGGGGCGAGGGGGGCTACACCTTC

j_call: TRBJ2-2
v_call: TRBV21-1
clone_size: .
d_call: .
cdr3_aa: CALRKAGILYTGELFF
cdr3_nt: TGTGCCCTCAGAAAGGCGGGAATCCTGTACACCGGGGAGCTGTTTTTT

j_call: TRBJ1-3
v_call: TRBV27
clone_size: .
d_call: .
cdr3_aa: CASRSQGNTIYF
cdr3_nt: TGTGCCAGCAGATCACAGGGAAACACCATATATTTT

j_call: TRBJ1-3
v_call: TRBV28
clone_size: .
d_call: .
cdr3_aa: CASSKVVRQFSGNTIYF
cdr3_nt: TGTGCCAGCAGTAAGGTTGTCCGACAGTTCTCTGGAAACACCATATATTTT

j_call: TRBJ2-7
v_call: TRBV4-3
clone_size: .
d_call: TRBD2
cdr3_aa: CASSQDVAGLSYEQYF
cdr3_nt: TGCGCCAGCAGCCAAGATGTAGCGGGCCTCTCCTACGAGCAGTACTTC

j_call: TRBJ2-1
v_call: TRBV24-1
clone_size: once
d_call: TRBD2
cdr3_aa: CATSMVGSGRALSYNEQFF
cdr3_nt: TGTGCCACCAGTATGGTGGGAAGCGGGAGGGCCCTCTCCTACAATGAGCAGTTCTTC

j_call: TRBJ1-1
v_call: TRBV5-4
clone_size: .
d_call: TRBD1
cdr3_aa: CASSLDRGDTEAFF
cdr3_nt: TGTGCCAGCAGTTTGGACAGGGGAGACACTGAAGCTTTCTTT

j_call: TRBJ2-7
v_call: TRBV7-9
clone_size: few
d_call: .
cdr3_aa: CASLDKLYEQYF
cdr3_nt: TGTGCCAGCCTGGACAAGCTCTACGAGCAGTACTTC

j_call: TRBJ1-1
v_call: TRBV11-3
clone_size: once
d_call: .
cdr3_aa: CASSLARGGNTEAFF
cdr3_nt: TGTGCCAGCAGCTTAGCGCGGGGTGGGAACACTGAAGCTTTCTTT

j_call: TRBJ2-1
v_call: TRBV18
clone_size: .
d_call: .
cdr3_aa: CASSPNSGRNLYNEQFF
cdr3_nt: TGTGCCAGCTCACCAAACAGCGGAAGAAACCTCTACAATGAGCAGTTCTTC

j_call: TRBJ1-2
v_call: TRBV15
clone_size: .
d_call: TRBD1
cdr3_aa: CATSRGDRDRGGYTF
cdr3_nt: TGTGCCACCAGCAGGGGGGACCGGGACAGGGGAGGCTACACCTTC

j_call: TRBJ1-2
v_call: TRBV9
clone_size: .
d_call: .
cdr3_aa: CASSSPTANYGYTF
cdr3_nt: TGTGCCAGCAGCTCCCCGACAGCTAACTATGGCTACACCTTC

j_call: TRBJ2-2
v_call: TRBV6-5
clone_size: .
d_call: TRBD1
cdr3_aa: CASSYLQGGTGELFF
cdr3_nt: TGTGCCAGCAGTTACTTACAGGGGGGAACCGGGGAGCTGTTTTTT

j_call: TRBJ2-3
v_call: TRBV12-2
clone_size: .
d_call: .
cdr3_aa: CASHPSGQGPDTQYF
cdr3_nt: TGTGCAAGTCATCCCTCGGGACAAGGACCAGATACGCAGTATTTT

j_call: TRBJ2-3
v_call: TRBV9
clone_size: .
d_call: TRBD2
cdr3_aa: CASSPVAGGWEDTQYF
cdr3_nt: TGTGCCAGCAGCCCAGTGGCGGGGGGCTGGGAAGATACGCAGTATTTT

j_call: TRBJ2-7
v_call: TRBV30
clone_size: few
d_call: .
cdr3_aa: CAWRTVFLGEQYF
cdr3_nt: TGTGCCTGGAGGACAGTATTTTTAGGGGAGCAGTACTTC

j_call: TRBJ2-3
v_call: TRBV28
clone_size: .
d_call: .
cdr3_aa: CASSLAGSGTDTQYF
cdr3_nt: TGTGCCAGCAGTTTAGCAGGGTCGGGCACAGATACGCAGTATTTT

j_call: TRBJ2-1
v_call: TRBV5-1
clone_size: once
d_call: .
cdr3_aa: CASSLKLAHNEQFF
cdr3_nt: TGCGCCAGCAGCTTAAAACTAGCTCACAATGAGCAGTTCTTC

j_call: TRBJ2-1
v_call: TRBV28
clone_size: .
d_call: TRBD2
cdr3_aa: CASSLQGDYNDAQFF
cdr3_nt: TGTGCCAGCAGCCTCCAAGGGGACTACAATGATGCGCAGTTCTTC

j_call: TRBJ2-7
v_call: TRBV5-1
clone_size: .
d_call: TRBD1
cdr3_aa: CASNAGTGGYEQYF
cdr3_nt: TGCGCCAGCAATGCCGGGACAGGGGGCTACGAGCAGTACTTC

j_call: TRBJ1-1
v_call: TRBV27
clone_size: .
d_call: TRBD1
cdr3_aa: CASSYRQGANEAFF
cdr3_nt: TGTGCCAGCAGTTACAGACAGGGAGCTAATGAAGCTTTCTTT

j_call: TRBJ2-1
v_call: TRBV27
clone_size: .
d_call: TRBD2
cdr3_aa: CASSFSLAGLNNEQFF
cdr3_nt: TGTGCCAGCAGTTTCTCCCTAGCGGGGCTTAACAATGAGCAGTTCTTC

j_call: TRBJ2-1
v_call: TRBV4-1
clone_size: .
d_call: TRBD2
cdr3_aa: CASSHYSGTSGSSSYNEQFF
cdr3_nt: TGCGCCAGCAGCCACTACTCCGGGACTAGCGGATCTAGCTCCTACAATGAGCAGTTCTTC

j_call: TRBJ2-1
v_call: TRBV6-5
clone_size: .
d_call: .
cdr3_aa: CASIRSLEGNEQFF
cdr3_nt: TGTGCCAGCATCCGGTCTCTGGAGGGCAATGAGCAGTTCTTC

j_call: TRBJ1-2
v_call: TRBV19
clone_size: .
d_call: TRBD1
cdr3_aa: CASSMGGTGPGYTF
cdr3_nt: TGTGCCAGTAGTATGGGGGGGACAGGGCCCGGCTACACCTTC

j_call: TRBJ2-1
v_call: TRBV5-1
clone_size: .
d_call: TRBD1
cdr3_aa: CASRTGDNEQFF
cdr3_nt: TGCGCCAGCCGGACAGGGGACAATGAGCAGTTCTTC

j_call: TRBJ2-2
v_call: TRBV4-2
clone_size: .
d_call: .
cdr3_aa: CASSQLRELTGELFF
cdr3_nt: TGTGCCAGCAGCCAGCTCCGGGAGCTCACCGGGGAGCTGTTTTTT

j_call: TRBJ2-1
v_call: TRBV4-3
clone_size: .
d_call: .
cdr3_aa: CASSQDTGIGNEQFF
cdr3_nt: TGCGCCAGCAGCCAAGACACAGGGATCGGCAATGAGCAGTTCTTC

j_call: TRBJ2-3
v_call: TRBV18
clone_size: .
d_call: .
cdr3_aa: CASSPGRPGTDTQYF
cdr3_nt: TGTGCCAGCTCACCGGGTCGTCCGGGGACAGATACGCAGTATTTT

j_call: TRBJ2-3
v_call: TRBV14
clone_size: .
d_call: TRBD2
cdr3_aa: CASSQQTGGPGTQYF
cdr3_nt: TGTGCCAGCAGCCAACAAACGGGGGGGCCTGGAACGCAGTATTTT

j_call: TRBJ2-1
v_call: TRBV4-1
clone_size: .
d_call: TRBD1
cdr3_aa: CASSQVRDRGQDKFF
cdr3_nt: TGCGCCAGCAGCCAAGTGAGGGACAGGGGGCAAGATAAGTTCTTC

j_call: TRBJ2-2
v_call: TRBV7-9
clone_size: .
d_call: TRBD1
cdr3_aa: CASSLSTGERAGELFF
cdr3_nt: TGTGCCAGCAGCTTATCTACAGGGGAACGAGCCGGGGAGCTGTTTTTT

j_call: TRBJ2-2
v_call: TRBV9
clone_size: .
d_call: TRBD2
cdr3_aa: CASSVVAGVGTGELFF
cdr3_nt: TGTGCCAGCAGCGTAGTAGCGGGAGTGGGGACCGGGGAGCTGTTTTTT

j_call: TRBJ2-1
v_call: TRBV19
clone_size: once
d_call: .
cdr3_aa: CASSQTRGGDNEQFF
cdr3_nt: TGTGCCAGTAGCCAGACTAGGGGGGGGGACAATGAGCAGTTCTTC